This T cell receptor (beta chain) stems from a study of blood T cell repertoires in COVID-19. Study information: Italy, Spain and the United States were the sources of the convalescent and acute COVID-19 samples. Sources were T cells, B-cell-depleted T cells, or PBMCs; the material itself was cDNA or gDNA.

The data were produced by immunoSEQ multiplex PCR, yet TCRdb's version contains in-frame clones alone and is incomplete. The sample contains 140,000 or so clones, 70% to 80% of which appear only once. Per the germline V gene, CDR1 is MGHDK and CDR2 is SYGVNS. The ends lost 6 bases at V and 2 bases at J; junction bases unmatched: 9. This CDR3 has 17 amino acids. Material for sequencing was peripheral blood. This chain links TRBV25-1 with TRBJ1-4; 10 bases map to TRBD1. The receptor was derived from a woman in her seventies with COVID-19, enrolled during active disease. The CDR3: CASSPDRGLWTNEKLFF. As DNA, the CDR3 is TGTGCCAGCAGCCCGGACAGGGGGTTATGGACTAATGAAAAACTGTTTTTT.